The 8 T cell receptor beta chains below come from one sample, sequenced in a study of blood T cells in healthy people across ages. Combining a sample-barcoded 5' primer with a J-beta primer mix, a second PCR ran for roughly 7 to 11 cycles. Each CDR3 protein is one row after TCRdb ran MiXCR on the 5' RACE reads. The data hold hundreds of thousands of distinct CDR3 sequences, with about a fifth observed a single time. The sample taken for sequencing was blood. These receptors all come from a man aged 65 to 79 in good health.

The chain joins TRBV9 to TRBJ1-1; D is uncertain. V gave up 0 bases and J gave up 7 bases, with 7 bases separating them. Looked up from germline, CDR1 is SGDLS and CDR2 is YYNGEE. This CDR3 region has 12 residues. The CDR3 bases are TGTGCCAGCAGCGTAGAGGAGGGTGAAGCTTTCTTT. Translating gives CASSVEEGEAFF.

This chain connects TRBV14 to TRBJ1-2; possibly TRBD1 for D (5 bases). V gave up 2 bases and J gave up 4 bases, with 11 bases separating them. This CDR3 comprises 14 residues. In germline, CDR1 is SGHDN, CDR2 FVKESK. CDR3 residues: CASSQYDRTYGYTF. Written as DNA, the CDR3 is TGTGCCAGCAGCCAATATGACAGAACCTATGGCTACACCTTC.

This clonotype was observed a handful of times. The V call is TRBV25-1, the J call TRBJ2-7, with 8 nucleotides matching TRBD1. This CDR3 is 17 amino acids long. The germline gives CDR1 MGHDK, CDR2 SYGVNS. The trim removed 7 bases at V and 1 base at J, leaving 15 bases unmatched. CDR3 sequence: CASNRTGPSVSSYEQYV. In DNA form, the CDR3 reads TGTGCCAGCAACCGGACAGGGCCCTCGGTTTCTTCCTACGAGCAGTACGTC.

This clonotype appeared a few times. The chain carries TRBV5-1 and TRBJ2-5, with a tentative D call TRBD2 (5 bases). With 6 bases removed from V and 1 base from J, the gap between germline ends came to 25 bases. Germline values: CDR1 SGHRS, CDR2 YFSETQ. This CDR3 has 18 amino acids. Written as DNA, the CDR3 is TGCGCCAGCATCCAATCCCCCCATTTCCTCAGCGGCCAAGAGACCCAGTACTTC. Its protein is CASIQSPHFLSGQETQYF. Looking up the rest from reference TRBV5-1 and TRBJ2-5 gives the full variable domain: KAGVTQTPRYLIKTRGQQVTLSCSPISGHRSVSWYQQTPGQGLQFLFEYFSETQRNKGNFPGRFSGRQFSNSRSEMNVSTLELGDSALYLCASIQSPHFLSGQETQYFGPGTRLLVL.

The V call is TRBV20-1, the J call TRBJ2-3, with TRBD1 identical over 7 bases. This CDR3 has 14 residues. Germline V lookup: CDR1 DFQATT, CDR2 SNEGSKA (reference sequence). J lost 6 bases, V lost 4 bases, and 10 bases had no gene match. The CDR3 bases are TGCAGTGCTACTCCGGGACAGCCGAAGGATACGCAGTATTTT. This codes for CSATPGQPKDTQYF.

This chain joins TRBV7-9 and TRBJ2-3, with 9 bases aligning to TRBD2. CDR1 and CDR2 (germline): SEHNR, FQNEAQ (reference sequence). This CDR3 has 16 residues. V lost 2 bases to trimming and J lost 2 bases; unmatched junction nucleotides: 5. The CDR3 bases are TGTGCCAGCAGCTTAAGGCCTAGCGGGACCACAGATACGCAGTATTTT. Protein sequence: CASSLRPSGTTDTQYF.

This clonotype was observed at least ten times. The chain couples TRBV10-1 to TRBJ2-1; 10 bases fit TRBD2. Germline V lookup: CDR1 WNHNN, CDR2 SYGVQD (reference sequence). The CDR3 totals 14 residues. The V and J ends lost 8 bases and 6 bases, in that order; junction bases with no gene match: 7. In DNA form, the CDR3 reads TGCGCCAGCGGGGAAAGCGGGGGGGCCAATGAGCAGTTCTTC. It specifies CASGESGGANEQFF.

This sequence joins TRBV7-6 and TRBJ1-1; D unresolved. The CDR3 is 13 residues long. Germline V gene sequence: CDR1 SGHVS, CDR2 FNYEAQ. The V end was cut by 5 bases, the J end by 6 bases, with 13 bases between. CDR3 sequence reads: CASSPELFAEAFF. In nucleotides, the CDR3 is TGTGCCAGCAGCCCTGAGTTATTCGCTGAAGCTTTCTTT.